This T cell receptor beta chain was documented in a study of blood T cell repertoires in COVID-19. Study overall: Acute and convalescent COVID-19 samples came from the United States, Italy and Spain.

The V and J ends lost 6 bases and 2 bases, in that order; junction bases with no gene match: 7. Germline V CDR1 and CDR2: MDHEN, SYDVKM. CDR3 length: 15 residues. In the original analysis: The assay estimated nucleated cells by amplifying reference gene primers. Method: immunoSEQ multiplex PCR; TCRdb's copy keeps in-frame clones and lacks some. V, J and clone size were drawn from that table, and D and trimming were deduced from the DNA. In the table there are roughly 180,000 clones, around 85% of which are singletons. The TCR originated in a man aged 60 to 75 with acute or convalescent COVID-19. The V gene is TRBV28, the J gene TRBJ2-7; 10 nucleotides agree with TRBD1. Sequencing was performed on peripheral blood. CDR3 sequence (DNA): TGTGCCAGCAGCTCAACCGGGACAGGGGCCTACGAGCAGTACTTC. It yields the protein CASSSTGTGAYEQYF. Combining the CDR3 with reference TRBV28 and TRBJ2-7 gives the whole variable domain DVKVTQSSRYLVKRTGEKVFLECVQDMDHENMFWYRQDPGLGLRLIYFSYDVKMKEKGDIPEGYSVSREKKERFSLILESASTNQTSMYLCASSSTGTGAYEQYFGPGTRLTVT.